This T cell receptor (beta chain) is drawn from a study of T cell clones after liver transplantation. This clone was observed once. The antigen remains undetermined. Profiling relied on immunoSEQ multiplex PCR, and the TCRdb table lists in-frame clones only, not all of them. The sample yields about 120,000 clones, approximately 90% seen once. Whole-study findings and limits: Rather than being deleted, graft donor-reactive T cells may have moved into the graft.

J gave up 9 bases and V 9 bases, and 21 bases lay outside the gene matches. The CDR3 contains 17 residues. Germline lookup yields CDR1 SGHTA and CDR2 FQGNSA. This specimen consisted of CD4+ T cells from blood, obtained 12 months after liver transplant. The chain joins TRBV7-2 to TRBJ2-1, with 9 bases aligning to TRBD2. The sequence was obtained from a human patient who received a liver transplant. Some of the T cells might come from the graft donor. The CDR3 sequence: CARKQASSGRIPSEQFF. The CDR3 DNA sequence: TGTGCCAGAAAACAAGCTAGTAGCGGGAGAATTCCCAGTGAGCAGTTCTTC.